The rows below give T cell receptor beta chains drawn from one sample of a study of metastatic and nonmetastatic thyroid tumors. TCRdb re-processed the PCR reads through MiXCR. The top ten hold just under 30% of the sample, which has tens of thousands of clones, roughly 11% seen once. What was sequenced was blood. These receptors were taken from a female donor with papillary thyroid cancer or a benign thyroid nodule (not recorded which). Some clones in this sample may be carry-over from other donors' samples. CDR3s include the opening cysteine and the closing phenylalanine or tryptophan. The D gene is left open where the match is weak. Part of the rows lack a size; the others show once, few, many or a class for expanded clones.

few	TRBJ2-7	-	TRBV27	CASSSIRDDTYDQYF	TGTGCCAGCAGTTCGATTCGCGACGATACCTACGATCAGTACTTC
medium-sized	TRBJ1-1	-	TRBV6-1	CASSETGLNTEAFF	TGTGCCAGCAGTGAGACAGGACTCAACACTGAAGCTTTCTTT
many	TRBJ1-5	-	TRBV19	CASSIAQINQPQHF	TGTGCCAGTAGTATCGCTCAGATCAATCAGCCCCAGCATTTT
-	TRBJ1-5	-	TRBV5-1	CASSLGTPGNQPQHF	TGCGCCAGCAGCTTGGGAACACCGGGCAATCAGCCCCAGCATTTT
-	TRBJ2-7	-	TRBV18	CASSPRSREVYEQYF	TGTGCCAGCTCACCCCGCAGCAGGGAGGTTTACGAGCAGTACTTC
many	TRBJ2-3	-	TRBV2	CASSNPDTQYF	TGTGCCAGCTCGAACCCAGATACGCAGTATTTT
medium-sized	TRBJ1-2	-	TRBV28	CASSVGQYGYTF	TGTGCCAGCAGTGTTGGACAGTATGGCTACACCTTC
medium-sized	TRBJ2-7	-	TRBV6-2/TRBV6-3	CASSGSVQGEQYF	TGTGCCAGCAGTGGCTCGGTGCAGGGCGAGCAGTACTTC
many	TRBJ2-1	TRBD2	TRBV19	CAASARQYGLAGDNEQFF	TGTGCCGCCAGTGCTCGCCAGTATGGGCTAGCGGGCGACAATGAGCAGTTCTTC
-	TRBJ2-7	TRBD2	TRBV28	CASSLGLAGPNSYEQYF	TGTGCCAGCAGTTTAGGACTAGCGGGACCAAACTCCTACGAGCAGTACTTC
many	TRBJ2-7	-	TRBV20-1	CSASPSSYEQYF	TGCAGTGCGAGCCCCAGCTCCTACGAGCAGTACTTC
many	TRBJ2-1	TRBD2	TRBV7-2	CASSWTSSYNEQFF	TGTGCCAGCAGCTGGACTAGCTCCTACAATGAGCAGTTCTTC
many	TRBJ2-5	-	TRBV20-1	CSGGRQQETQYF	TGCAGTGGTGGCAGACAACAAGAGACCCAGTACTTC
many	TRBJ2-7	-	TRBV9	CASSVAPYYEQYF	TGTGCCAGCAGCGTTGCCCCATACTACGAGCAGTACTTC
many	TRBJ1-1	-	TRBV6-1	CASTLNLGNTEAFF	TGTGCCAGCACACTGAACTTGGGGAACACTGAAGCTTTCTTT
many	TRBJ1-1	-	TRBV5-1	CASSPGQPNTEAFF	TGCGCCAGCAGCCCCGGTCAGCCGAACACTGAAGCTTTCTTT
-	TRBJ2-7	-	TRBV27	CASSLVGNLFEQYF	TGTGCCAGCAGTTTGGTCGGAAACCTGTTCGAGCAGTACTTC
many	TRBJ1-1	-	TRBV6-1	CASKIGRASLENTEAFF	TGTGCCAGCAAGATTGGAAGGGCGAGTTTAGAGAACACTGAAGCTTTCTTT
-	TRBJ1-1	TRBD1	TRBV6-1	CASSRGQGNIEAFF	TGTGCCAGCAGTAGGGGACAGGGTAATATAGAAGCTTTCTTT
many	TRBJ2-6	-	TRBV2	CASSRSSGANVLTF	TGTGCCAGCAGTCGGTCCTCTGGGGCCAACGTCCTGACTTTC
many	TRBJ2-1	TRBD1	TRBV7-3	CASSKTGGDEQFF	TGTGCCAGCAGCAAGACAGGGGGCGATGAGCAGTTCTTC
-	TRBJ2-7	-	TRBV3-1	CASSQEGWTRYYEQYF	TGTGCCAGCAGCCAAGAAGGCTGGACTCGATACTACGAGCAGTACTTC
many	TRBJ1-4	-	TRBV6-1	CASSERTGATNEKLFF	TGTGCCAGCAGTGAAAGGACCGGGGCAACTAATGAAAAACTGTTTTTT
many	TRBJ2-1	TRBD2	TRBV4-2	CASSHPASGRPYNEQFF	TGTGCCAGCAGCCACCCCGCAAGCGGGAGACCCTACAATGAGCAGTTCTTC
many	TRBJ2-7	TRBD1	TRBV18	CASSLGQGAYEQYF	TGTGCCAGCTCACTCGGACAGGGGGCTTACGAGCAGTACTTC
many	TRBJ2-5	-	TRBV7-3	CASSPQPTVQETQYF	TGTGCCAGCAGCCCTCAGCCCACAGTTCAAGAGACCCAGTACTTC
medium-sized	TRBJ2-7	-	TRBV28	CASLGPEGQYF	TGTGCCAGCTTGGGCCCCGAGGGGCAGTACTTC
many	TRBJ2-3	TRBD2	TRBV20-1	CSARRSGRAADTQYF	TGCAGTGCTAGACGTAGCGGGAGGGCCGCAGATACGCAGTATTTT
few	TRBJ1-5	TRBD1	TRBV6-1	CASSLYRGQGARKTQHF	TGTGCCAGCAGTCTATACAGGGGACAGGGGGCAAGAAAGACCCAGCATTTT
many	TRBJ2-1	TRBD1	TRBV19	CASSPRQGAYNEQFF	TGTGCCAGTAGCCCCAGACAGGGGGCCTACAATGAGCAGTTCTTC
-	TRBJ1-2	-	TRBV6-5	CASSQYNWGHTF	TGTGCCAGCAGTCAGTATAACTGGGGCCACACCTTC
few	TRBJ1-3	-	TRBV18	CASSPQRNSGNTIYF	TGTGCCAGCTCCCCACAGAGGAACTCTGGAAACACCATATATTTT
few	TRBJ2-7	-	TRBV27	CASRSRLSYEQYF	TGTGCCAGCAGATCTCGACTCTCCTACGAGCAGTACTTC
many	TRBJ2-3	-	TRBV10-1	CASSGFGSTDTQYF	TGCGCCAGCAGTGGGTTCGGCAGCACAGATACGCAGTATTTT
-	TRBJ1-4	-	TRBV7-8	CASSRRDIEKLFF	TGTGCCAGCAGCCGCCGGGACATTGAAAAACTGTTTTTT
medium-sized	TRBJ2-1	-	TRBV6-5	CASSYSEGNEQFF	TGTGCCAGCAGTTACTCCGAGGGGAATGAGCAGTTCTTC
-	TRBJ2-7	-	TRBV18	CASSPRSKHNTTREQHF	TGTGCCAGCTCACCGCGCTCCAAACACAATACTACGCGCGAGCAGCACTTC
-	TRBJ2-3	TRBD1	TRBV6-2/TRBV6-3	CANSLYRGIGTDTQYF	TGTGCCAACAGTTTATACAGGGGGATTGGTACAGATACGCAGTATTTT
few	TRBJ2-7	-	TRBV2	CVSSGGRDEQYF	TGTGTCAGCAGTGGGGGCAGGGACGAGCAGTACTTC
-	TRBJ2-7	TRBD1	TRBV20-1	CSARGGQAWSKLSEQYF	TGCAGTGCTAGAGGGGGACAGGCATGGTCTAAGTTAAGCGAGCAGTACTTC
many	TRBJ2-5	TRBD1	TRBV6-1	CASSLYRGQGARKTQYF	TGTGCCAGCAGTCTATACAGGGGACAGGGGGCAAGAAAGACCCAGTACTTC
many	TRBJ2-7	-	TRBV20-1	CSARIIRSSYEQYF	TGCAGTGCTCGTATTATCAGGAGCTCCTACGAGCAGTACTTC